The 28 T cell receptor beta chains listed next were all sequenced from one sample in a study of radiotherapy plus CTLA-4 blockade in lung cancer. Repertoires were generated with immunoSEQ multiplex PCR, while TCRdb's copy carries only in-frame clones and drops some. The sample consists of roughly 77,000 clones, roughly 70% of them appearing once. The input for sequencing was peripheral blood, taken from a patient treated with radiotherapy plus ipilimumab. The receptor set was obtained from a human donor with non-small cell lung cancer whose response to radiotherapy plus ipilimumab could not be evaluated.

The chain uses TRBV7-9 and TRBJ2-1, with 11 bases identical to TRBD2. Looked up from germline, CDR1 is SEHNR and CDR2 is FQNEAQ (reference sequence). The CDR3 loop spans 16 amino acids. V was clipped by 7 bases and J by 7 bases; unmatched bases: 12. The chain's CDR3 is CASTSDSGGADNEQFF. The DNA of the CDR3 is TGTGCCAGCACCTCAGATAGCGGGGGGGCGGATAATGAGCAGTTCTTC.

The chain employs TRBV4-1 and TRBJ2-4; D perhaps matches TRBD1 (5 bases). From germline, CDR1 is MGHRA and CDR2 YSYEKL. V was pared by 1 base and J by 9 bases, with 10 bases between. The CDR3 covers 13 residues. The CDR3 nucleotides are TGCGCCAGCAGCCAAGTGGGGCTTGGCATTCAGTACTTC. Translation: CASSQVGLGIQYF.

The rearrangement joins TRBV7-8 to TRBJ1-2; D perhaps matches TRBD1 (5 bases). CDR1 and CDR2 (germline): SGHVS, FQNEAQ. Trimming cost V 5 bases and J 6 bases, with 22 bases left between them. This CDR3 is 16 amino acids long. CDR3 in DNA: TGTGCCAGCAGCCTGGGGAGGACATCAACCGACGATGGCTACACCTTC. Translating gives CASSLGRTSTDDGYTF. Full variable domain (rest looked up from reference TRBV7-8 and TRBJ1-2): GAGVSQSPRYKVAKRGQDVALRCDPISGHVSLFWYQQALGQGPEFLTYFQNEAQLDKSGLPSDRFFAERPEGSVSTLKIQRTQQEDSAVYLCASSLGRTSTDDGYTFGSGTRLTVV.

This sequence joins TRBV9 and TRBJ1-3; no clear D. V dropped 4 bases and J dropped 4 bases, with 15 bases sitting between them. Per germline, CDR1 SGDLS and CDR2 YYNGEE. CDR3 length: 15 amino acids. Written as DNA, the CDR3 is TGTGCCAGCAGCCCGGAGGGAGGAAAAGGAAACACCATATATTTT. Its translation: CASSPEGGKGNTIYF.

The chain carries TRBV19 and TRBJ1-3; TRBD1 agrees at 7 bases. In germline, CDR1 is LNHDA, CDR2 SQIVND (reference sequence). This CDR3 contains 18 residues. With 6 bases clipped from V and 2 bases from J, the junction kept 16 bases outside the gene matches. The CDR3 protein is CASRTTRYGQEAGNTIYF. In nucleotides, the CDR3 is TGTGCCAGTAGGACCACGAGGTATGGACAGGAGGCTGGAAACACCATATATTTT.

In its sample, this clone was seen a few times. This chain connects TRBV28 to TRBJ1-2; maybe TRBD1 (6 bases). Trimming left V 5 bases short and J 2 bases short, with 12 bases between. CDR3 length: 14 residues. Germline-derived CDR1 and CDR2 are MDHEN and SYDVKM. This chain's CDR3 is CASSIPQGNYGYTF. CDR3 DNA: TGTGCCAGCAGTATACCACAGGGCAACTATGGCTACACCTTC.

This clone came up a few times. Other DNA variants within this sample encode the same CDR3. The chain employs TRBV2 and TRBJ1-1, with 7 bases that match TRBD1. Germline assignment: CDR1 SNHLY and CDR2 FYNNEI. The CDR3 spans 13 residues. The V gene end was trimmed by 7 bases and the J gene end by 4 bases; junction bases not matched to a gene: 6. The CDR3 nucleotides read TGTGCCAGCAAAGGACAGGCAGCCACTGAAGCTTTCTTT. This sequence encodes CASKGQAATEAFF. Drawing the rest from reference TRBV2 and TRBJ1-1, the complete variable domain is EPEVTQTPSHQVTQMGQEVILRCVPISNHLYFYWYRQILGQKVEFLVSFYNNEISEKSEIFDDQFSVERPDGSNFTLKIRSTKLEDSAMYFCASKGQAATEAFFGQGTRLTVV.

The chain joins TRBV7-9 to TRBJ2-7; tentative D call: TRBD2 (6 bases). With 4 bases removed from V and 3 bases from J, the gap between germline ends came to 13 bases. CDR1 is SEHNR and CDR2 is FQNEAQ in the germline V gene (reference sequence). The CDR3 is made up of 14 amino acids. The CDR3 spells CASSSDRGSYEQYF. In nucleotides, the CDR3 is TGTGCCAGCAGCTCGGACCGGGGGAGCTACGAGCAGTACTTC.

J is TRBJ2-2 and V is TRBV5-5; weak D call: TRBD2 (5 bases). The CDR3 is 14 residues long. V gave up 2 bases and J gave up 2 bases, with 7 bases separating them. Per germline, CDR1 SGHKS and CDR2 YYEKEE (reference sequence). The CDR3 loop reads CASSLRTNTGELFF. CDR3 nucleotides: TGTGCCAGCAGCTTACGGACTAACACCGGGGAGCTGTTTTTT. Based on the CDR3 plus reference TRBV5-5 and TRBJ2-2, the full variable domain is DAGVTQSPTHLIKTRGQQVTLRCSPISGHKSVSWYQQVLGQGPQFIFQYYEKEERGRGNFPDRFSARQFPNYSSELNVNALLLGDSALYLCASSLRTNTGELFFGEGSRLTVL.

This clone was found once. The V call is TRBV4-2, the J call TRBJ2-7; the match to TRBD1 covers 7 bases. Per germline, CDR1 LGHNA and CDR2 YNFKEQ. The junction had 6 bases not matched to a gene; V was cut back by 0 bases and J by 4 bases. The CDR3 totals 15 residues. This CDR3 reads CASSQDSTGDYEQYF. The DNA for the CDR3 is TGTGCCAGCAGCCAAGATAGCACAGGGGATTACGAGCAGTACTTC.

The rearrangement joins TRBV5-5 to TRBJ2-7, with TRBD2 matching 9 bases. CDR1 and CDR2 from the germline V gene are SGHKS and YYEKEE (reference sequence). The CDR3 length is 15 residues. The V segment lost 5 bases and the J segment 2 bases; nucleotides outside the gene matches: 8. This chain's CDR3 is CASRTLAGTAYEQYF. The CDR3 nucleotides are TGTGCCAGCAGGACACTAGCGGGTACGGCCTACGAGCAGTACTTC.

The rearrangement links TRBV11-2 to TRBJ1-2, with 9 bases that match TRBD1. The J segment lost 7 bases and the V segment lost 2 bases, leaving 8 bases of the junction unmatched. The CDR3 sequence is 15 residues long. CDR1 and CDR2 from the germline V gene are SGHAT and FQNNGV. The CDR3 sequence is CASSLLTGGLGGYTF. Written as DNA, the CDR3 is TGTGCCAGCAGCTTACTGACAGGGGGGTTGGGTGGCTACACCTTC.

The chain links TRBV11-3 to TRBJ2-1; the match to TRBD2 covers 14 bases. Trimming removed 0 bases from V and 7 bases from J; junction bases left unmatched: 8. Germline V gene sequence: CDR1 SGHNT, CDR2 YENEEA. This CDR3 comprises 18 residues. The CDR3 is CASSLEGLAGDVQNEQFF. The CDR3 DNA reads TGTGCCAGCAGCTTAGAGGGACTAGCGGGAGATGTTCAAAATGAGCAGTTCTTC.

This clone was found a few times. The V call is TRBV2, the J call TRBJ2-3, with 12 bases that match TRBD2. V trimming: 5 bases; J trimming: 4 bases; junction bases outside the gene matches: 7. CDR3 length: 16 residues. Germline CDR1 reads SNHLY; CDR2 reads FYNNEI. DNA of the CDR3: TGTGCCAGCAGTTTTAACCTAGCGGGGGGGCCAGATACGCAGTATTTT. Protein sequence: CASSFNLAGGPDTQYF.

This chain uses TRBV7-2 with TRBJ1-2; 10 nucleotides align to TRBD1. There are 17 residues in the CDR3. V trimming: 1 base; J trimming: 4 bases; junction bases outside the gene matches: 9. Germline V gene lookup returns CDR1 SGHTA and CDR2 FQGNSA. The CDR3 protein is CASSLGQGARGSYGYTF. CDR3 in DNA: TGTGCCAGCAGCTTAGGACAGGGGGCCCGAGGTAGCTATGGCTACACCTTC.

The V call is TRBV18, the J call TRBJ2-1; D uncertain. CDR3 length: 17 residues. The ends were cut back, 3 bases at V and 5 bases at J, with 20 bases in the middle. CDR1 and CDR2 from the germline V gene are KGHSH and LQKENI. This CDR3 reads CASSPPRGASSHNEQFF. In DNA form, the CDR3 reads TGTGCCAGCTCACCTCCTCGTGGAGCCAGTTCTCACAATGAGCAGTTCTTC.

The chain has TRBV27 and TRBJ2-1; 13 nucleotides align to TRBD2. J lost 9 bases, V lost 6 bases, and 14 bases had no gene match. The CDR3 length is 17 residues. Germline V CDR1 and CDR2: MNHEY, SMNVEV (reference sequence). In DNA, the CDR3 is TGTGCCAGCAGCCCGGGACTAGCGGGGACCCCGGGCGCTGAGCAGTTCTTC. Translating it yields CASSPGLAGTPGAEQFF.

This clone was observed a few times. The chain recombines TRBV7-2 with TRBJ1-1; D gene uncertain. Germline loops: CDR1 SGHTA, CDR2 FQGNSA. The ends were cut back, 1 base at V and 1 base at J, with 7 bases in the middle. The CDR3 covers 14 residues. The CDR3 DNA is TGTGCCAGCAGCTTAGTAAACGGGAACACTGAAGCTTTCTTT. Residues: CASSLVNGNTEAFF. The variable domain in full, with the rest retrieved from reference TRBV7-2 and TRBJ1-1, is GAGVSQSPSNKVTEKGKDVELRCDPISGHTALYWYRQSLGQGLEFLIYFQGNSAPDKSGLPSDRFSAERTGGSVSTLTIQRTQQEDSAVYLCASSLVNGNTEAFFGQGTRLTVV.

This clone was observed a few times. This chain uses TRBV5-6 with TRBJ2-7; a weak D match, TRBD2 (6 bases). V lost 4 bases and J lost 0, with 20 bases in between. The CDR3 is made up of 17 amino acids. CDR1 is SGHDT, CDR2 YYEEEE, per germline. The CDR3 loop is CASSLPGAGWSSYEQYF. The CDR3 DNA reads as TGTGCCAGCAGCCTTCCCGGAGCGGGCTGGTCCTCCTACGAGCAGTACTTC.

DNA of the CDR3: TGTGCCTGGAGTGTAAGCCCTAGCGGCCTCTACGAGCAGTACTTC. Translation: CAWSVSPSGLYEQYF. The chain uses TRBV30 and TRBJ2-7; 7 bases fit TRBD2. Germline CDR1 reads GTSNPN; CDR2 reads SVGIG (reference sequence). The J segment lost 3 bases and the V segment lost 0 bases, leaving 8 bases of the junction unmatched. The CDR3 contains 15 residues.

This chain links TRBV7-2 with TRBJ1-1; D unresolved. Between the trimmed V and J ends, which lost 7 bases and 7 bases, there was a span of 16 bases. The V gene's germline CDR1 is SGHTA and CDR2 FQGNSA. The CDR3 loop spans 13 amino acids. The DNA for the CDR3 is TGTGCCAGCAACCCTAGAGTCGGGATTGAAGCTTTCTTT. This gives the protein CASNPRVGIEAFF. The variable domain in full, with the rest retrieved from reference TRBV7-2 and TRBJ1-1, is GAGVSQSPSNKVTEKGKDVELRCDPISGHTALYWYRQSLGQGLEFLIYFQGNSAPDKSGLPSDRFSAERTGGSVSTLTIQRTQQEDSAVYLCASNPRVGIEAFFGQGTRLTVV.

The chain recombines TRBV5-1 with TRBJ1-1, with D possibly matching TRBD1 (5 bases). The CDR3 totals 17 residues. V lost 2 bases to trimming and J lost 0 bases, with 17 bases between them. Per the germline V gene, CDR1 is SGHRS and CDR2 is YFSETQ. The chain's CDR3 is CASSLQKTASMNTEAFF. The DNA for the CDR3 is TGCGCCAGCAGCTTACAGAAGACAGCCTCCATGAACACTGAAGCTTTCTTT.

The chain recombines TRBV7-2 with TRBJ2-2, with 9 bases that match TRBD2. The V and J ends lost 5 bases and 1 base, in that order; junction bases with no gene match: 14. The CDR3 runs 19 residues. Germline CDR1 and CDR2: SGHTA and FQGNSA. The CDR3 DNA reads as TGTGCCAGCAGCCCGTTGGGTCTAGCGGGAAAGCAGAACACCGGGGAGCTGTTTTTT. It yields the protein CASSPLGLAGKQNTGELFF.

V usage is TRBV6-5 and J usage is TRBJ2-1; tentatively, D is TRBD2 (6 bases). CDR3 length: 14 amino acids. Germline-derived CDR1 and CDR2 are MNHEY and SVGAGI. Trimming stripped 2 bases from V and 6 bases from J, with 11 bases between. The CDR3 region is CASSYGLAPNEQFF. The DNA for the CDR3 is TGTGCCAGCAGTTACGGGCTAGCGCCCAATGAGCAGTTCTTC.

V gene TRBV5-6 combines with J gene TRBJ2-5; D remains ambiguous. V lost 4 bases and J lost 1, with 8 bases in between. The germline V gene encodes CDR1 SGHDT and CDR2 YYEEEE. There are 13 residues in the CDR3. The CDR3 here is CASSLVTQETQYF. The CDR3 DNA follows: TGTGCCAGCAGCCTAGTGACCCAAGAGACCCAGTACTTC.

The chain has TRBV2 and TRBJ1-4; TRBD1 might be the D (5 bases). The CDR3 is 14 amino acids. V gave up 8 bases and J gave up 4 bases, with 14 bases separating them. Germline values: CDR1 SNHLY, CDR2 FYNNEI. Written as DNA, the CDR3 is TGTGCCAGCGGAAGACAGCCTGATAATGAAAAACTGTTTTTT. Its translation is CASGRQPDNEKLFF.

The CDR3 protein is CASSLTGVQPQHF. The CDR3, as DNA: TGTGCCAGCAGCTTAACAGGGGTACAGCCCCAGCATTTT. The rearrangement uses TRBV13 and TRBJ1-5, with 7 bases matching TRBD1. This CDR3 spans 13 amino acids. Germline trimming cut 2 bases from V and 7 bases from J; bases unmatched to any gene: 2. CDR1 and CDR2 (germline): PRHDT, FYEKMQ (reference sequence).

The rearrangement joins TRBV27 to TRBJ2-5, with TRBD1 matching over 8 bases. The CDR3 has 16 amino acids. J was trimmed by 5 bases and V by 0 bases; bases with no gene match: 8. Germline loops: CDR1 MNHEY, CDR2 SMNVEV (reference sequence). In DNA, the CDR3 is TGTGCCAGCAGTTTATCGCGGACAGGGCTCGGTGAGACCCAGTACTTC. This encodes CASSLSRTGLGETQYF.